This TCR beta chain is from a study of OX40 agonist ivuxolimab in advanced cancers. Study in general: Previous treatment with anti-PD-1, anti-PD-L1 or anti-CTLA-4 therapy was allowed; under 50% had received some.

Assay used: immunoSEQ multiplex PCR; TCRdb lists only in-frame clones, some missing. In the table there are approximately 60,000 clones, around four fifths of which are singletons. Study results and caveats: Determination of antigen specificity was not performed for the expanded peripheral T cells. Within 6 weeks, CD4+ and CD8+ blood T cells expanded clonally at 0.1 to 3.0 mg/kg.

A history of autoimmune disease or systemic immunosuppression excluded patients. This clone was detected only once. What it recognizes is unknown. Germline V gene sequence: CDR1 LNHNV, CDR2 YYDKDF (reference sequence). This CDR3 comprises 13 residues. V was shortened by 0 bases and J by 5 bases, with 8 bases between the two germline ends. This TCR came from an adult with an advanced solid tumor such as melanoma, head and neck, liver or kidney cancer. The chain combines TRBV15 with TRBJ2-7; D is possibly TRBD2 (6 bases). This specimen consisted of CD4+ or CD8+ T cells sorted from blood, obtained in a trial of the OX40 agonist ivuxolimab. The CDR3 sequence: CATSRDRGNEQYF. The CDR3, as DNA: TGTGCCACCAGCAGAGATCGGGGGAACGAGCAGTACTTC.